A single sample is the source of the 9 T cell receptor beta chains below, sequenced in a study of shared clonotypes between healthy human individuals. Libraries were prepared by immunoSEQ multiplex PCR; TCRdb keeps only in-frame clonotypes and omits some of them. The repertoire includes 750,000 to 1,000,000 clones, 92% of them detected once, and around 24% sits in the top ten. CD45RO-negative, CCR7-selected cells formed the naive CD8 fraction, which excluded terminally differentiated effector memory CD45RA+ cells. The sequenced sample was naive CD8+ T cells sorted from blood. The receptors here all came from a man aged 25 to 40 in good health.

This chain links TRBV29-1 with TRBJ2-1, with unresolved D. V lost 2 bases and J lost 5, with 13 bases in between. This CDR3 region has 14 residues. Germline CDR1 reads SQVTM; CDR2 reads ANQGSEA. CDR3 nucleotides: TGCAGCGTTGAAACAGACGCAGCCGACAATGAGCAGTTCTTC. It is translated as CSVETDAADNEQFF.

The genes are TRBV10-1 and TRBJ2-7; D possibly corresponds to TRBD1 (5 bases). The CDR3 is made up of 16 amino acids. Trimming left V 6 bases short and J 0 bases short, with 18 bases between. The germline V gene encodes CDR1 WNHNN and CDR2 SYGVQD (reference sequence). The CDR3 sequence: CASSPSSGYGSYEQYF. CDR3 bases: TGCGCCAGCAGCCCCAGCTCAGGGTATGGCTCCTACGAGCAGTACTTC.

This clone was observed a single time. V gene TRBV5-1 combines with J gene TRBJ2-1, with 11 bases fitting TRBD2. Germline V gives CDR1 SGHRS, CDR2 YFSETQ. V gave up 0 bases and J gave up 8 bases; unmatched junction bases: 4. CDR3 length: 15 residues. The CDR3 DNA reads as TGCGCCAGCAGCTTGGAGACTAGCGGGATCCATGAGCAGTTCTTC. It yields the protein CASSLETSGIHEQFF.

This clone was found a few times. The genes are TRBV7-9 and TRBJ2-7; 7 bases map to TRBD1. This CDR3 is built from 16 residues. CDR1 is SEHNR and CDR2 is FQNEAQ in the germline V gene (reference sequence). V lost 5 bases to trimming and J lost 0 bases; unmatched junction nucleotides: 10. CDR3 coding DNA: TGTGCCAGCAGCGAACTTAAGACAGGGCACTCCTACGAGCAGTACTTC. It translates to CASSELKTGHSYEQYF.

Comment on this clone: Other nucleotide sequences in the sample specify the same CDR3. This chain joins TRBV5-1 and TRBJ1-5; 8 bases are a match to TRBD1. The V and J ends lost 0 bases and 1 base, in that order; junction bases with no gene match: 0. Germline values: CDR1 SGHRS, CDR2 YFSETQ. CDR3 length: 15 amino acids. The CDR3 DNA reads TGCGCCAGCAGCTTGGCAGGGGGCAGCAATCAGCCCCAGCATTTT. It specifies CASSLAGGSNQPQHF.

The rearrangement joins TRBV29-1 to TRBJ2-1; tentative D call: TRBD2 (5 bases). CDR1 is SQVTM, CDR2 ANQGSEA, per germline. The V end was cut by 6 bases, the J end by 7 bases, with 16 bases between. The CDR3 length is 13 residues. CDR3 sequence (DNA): TGCAGCGTCCAACTAGGAATTGCGAATGAGCAGTTCTTC. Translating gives CSVQLGIANEQFF.

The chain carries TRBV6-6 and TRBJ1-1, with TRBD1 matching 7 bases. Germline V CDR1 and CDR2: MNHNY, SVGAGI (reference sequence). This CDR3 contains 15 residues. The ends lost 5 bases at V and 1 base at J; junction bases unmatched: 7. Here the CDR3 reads CASSDPGQQNTEAFF. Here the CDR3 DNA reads TGTGCCAGCAGTGACCCGGGACAGCAGAACACTGAAGCTTTCTTT.

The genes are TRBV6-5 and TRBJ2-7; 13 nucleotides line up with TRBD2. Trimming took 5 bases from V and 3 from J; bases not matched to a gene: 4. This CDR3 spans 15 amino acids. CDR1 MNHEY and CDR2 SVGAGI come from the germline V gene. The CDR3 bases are TGTGCCAGCAGTATCGGACTAGCGGGGGACTACGAGCAGTACTTC. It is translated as CASSIGLAGDYEQYF.

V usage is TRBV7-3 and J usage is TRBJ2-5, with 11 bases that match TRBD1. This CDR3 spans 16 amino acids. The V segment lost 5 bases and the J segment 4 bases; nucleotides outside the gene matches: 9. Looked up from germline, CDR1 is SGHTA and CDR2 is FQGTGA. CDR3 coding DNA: TGTGCCAGCAGCCAGATTTCCGGGACAGGGGGAGAGACCCAGTACTTC. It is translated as CASSQISGTGGETQYF.